These 11 T cell receptor beta chains came from one sample sequenced in a study of blood T cell repertoires in COVID-19 (dated by TCRdb to the early 2020s). Libraries were prepared through the immunoSEQ multiplex PCR assay. The immuneACCESS repertoire file appears here via TCRdb, limited to in-frame rearrangements. These files lack a portion of the clones; in checked studies, under half of the deficit traces to unresolved V genes, and the cause of the others is not known. Present in this sample are about 210,000 clones, 75% to 90% of which were seen just once. More than 4.5% of the sample comes from the top ten. The sample was peripheral blood. Receptors were obtained from a woman in her forties with acute or convalescent COVID-19.

This chain joins TRBV27 and TRBJ1-2; D remains unclear. Germline-derived CDR1 and CDR2 are MNHEY and SMNVEV (reference sequence). This CDR3 is built from 14 residues. The ends were cut back, 6 bases at V and 5 bases at J, with 16 bases in the middle. The CDR3 sequence is CASSRDPGGYGYTF. As DNA, the CDR3 is TGTGCCAGCAGCCGCGACCCGGGAGGGTATGGCTACACCTTC.

This clone was counted a few times. This chain links TRBV11-1 with TRBJ2-2; the D gene is possibly TRBD1 (6 bases). This CDR3 has 15 amino acids. CDR1 SGHAT and CDR2 FQDESV come from the germline V gene (reference sequence). Trimming pared 6 bases from V and 6 bases from J, leaving 17 bases between. CDR3: CASSRRDTFAGELFF. CDR3 coding DNA: TGTGCCAGCAGTCGCCGGGACACATTCGCCGGGGAGCTGTTTTTT.

The CDR3 bases are TGCGCCAGCAGCTTGATCGGGAGTAACTATGGCTACACCTTC. It encodes CASSLIGSNYGYTF. This chain links TRBV5-1 with TRBJ1-2, with unresolved D. Germline loops: CDR1 SGHRS, CDR2 YFSETQ. CDR3 size: 14 residues. Trimming left V 1 base short and J 1 base short, with 8 bases between.

The chain recombines TRBV19 with TRBJ2-7; D call uncertain. The CDR3 totals 14 residues. Germline lookup yields CDR1 LNHDA and CDR2 SQIVND (reference sequence). The ends were cut back, 3 bases at V and 0 bases at J, with 9 bases in the middle. The CDR3 sequence: CASSISESSYEQYV. In nucleotides, the CDR3 is TGTGCCAGTAGTATCTCCGAGAGCTCCTACGAGCAGTACGTC.

The chain employs TRBV2 and TRBJ1-5; possibly TRBD1 for D (5 bases). CDR1 is SNHLY and CDR2 is FYNNEI in the germline V gene. This CDR3 contains 14 residues. Trimming took 10 bases from V and 2 from J, leaving 15 bases between them. Here the CDR3 DNA reads TGTGCCATAAGCCCGACAGCCCGCAATCAGCCCCAGCATTTT. It encodes CAISPTARNQPQHF.

CDR3 region: CASSLSPTVYGEQYV. The CDR3 region has the DNA TGTGCCAGCAGCTTAAGCCCCACGGTATACGGCGAGCAGTACGTC. J is TRBJ2-7 and V is TRBV11-2; unclear D gene. Per the germline V gene, CDR1 is SGHAT and CDR2 is FQNNGV. The CDR3 length is 15 residues. Trimming took 2 bases from V and 6 from J, leaving 17 bases between them.

This clone was detected only once. The V and J genes are TRBV11-2 and TRBJ1-1; possibly TRBD1 for D (6 bases). This CDR3 has 15 residues. The V and J ends lost 5 bases and 4 bases respectively, with 17 bases between them. The germline V gene has CDR1 SGHAT and CDR2 FQNNGV. In DNA, the CDR3 is TGTGCCAGCAGCCCAGTTTGGGGGGGCGGCACTGAAGCTTTCTTT. Its translation: CASSPVWGGGTEAFF.

The table lists this clone with a count of one. The gene calls are TRBV4-1 and TRBJ2-5; 11 nucleotides match TRBD2. V shed 4 bases, J shed 4 bases, and the junction held 8 bases outside the gene matches. Germline CDR1 reads MGHRA; CDR2 reads YSYEKL. This CDR3 contains 16 residues. CDR3 sequence: CASSPYSGGAGETQYF. CDR3 DNA sequence: TGCGCCAGCAGCCCATATAGCGGGGGGGCCGGAGAGACCCAGTACTTC.

This chain connects TRBV29-1 to TRBJ1-1; D remains unclear. Trimming took off 4 bases at V and 2 bases at J, with 11 bases between the two ends. Germline CDR1 reads SQVTM; CDR2 reads ANQGSEA. CDR3 length: 13 residues. The DNA for the CDR3 is TGCAGCGTTGGGGAGACATTTAACACTGAAGCTTTCTTT. It specifies CSVGETFNTEAFF.

This clone was detected a few times. V and J are TRBV19 and TRBJ2-2; D unclear. V was shortened by 6 bases and J by 4 bases, with 12 bases between the two germline ends. This CDR3 spans 14 amino acids. CDR1 and CDR2 from the germline V gene are LNHDA and SQIVND (reference sequence). The CDR3 DNA reads TGTGCCAGTAGAGGCCAGGTTAGCACCGGGGAGCTGTTTTTT. It codes for CASRGQVSTGELFF.

J is TRBJ2-3 and V is TRBV18, with TRBD2 identical over 10 bases. CDR1 KGHSH and CDR2 LQKENI come from the germline V gene. The trim removed 6 bases at V and 2 bases at J, leaving 5 bases unmatched. The CDR3 is made up of 15 amino acids. CDR3 in amino acids: CASSPLAGDTDTQYF. The CDR3 DNA reads TGTGCCAGCTCGCCGCTAGCGGGGGACACAGATACGCAGTATTTT.